Listed here are 29 T cell receptor beta chains from one sample, sequenced in a study of Ad26.COV2.S vaccination and SARS-CoV-2 variants. As to treatment: approximately 18 received Ad26.COV2.S at low or high dose, single or two shots; about five received placebo; per-sample allocation not given. Day 63 after the first injection of vaccine or placebo was the sampling time. TCRdb keeps only in-frame clones here, not all; method: immunoSEQ multiplex PCR. Here the sample spans more than 300,000 clones, 85% to 90% being singletons. The sample consisted of peripheral blood, taken in a trial of Ad26.COV2.S vaccine versus placebo. The receptors were sampled from a person between 18 and 60 years old who received the Ad26.COV2.S COVID-19 vaccine or a placebo.

J is TRBJ2-2 and V is TRBV12-5; D gene ambiguous. The V end was cut by 3 bases, the J end by 2 bases, with 10 bases between. Germline-derived CDR1 and CDR2 are LGHNT and FRNRAP. The CDR3 is made up of 15 amino acids. CDR3 sequence reads: CASGFPSGNTGELFF. The CDR3, as DNA: TGTGCTAGTGGTTTCCCCTCCGGTAACACCGGGGAGCTGTTTTTT.

J is TRBJ1-2 and V is TRBV5-1; maybe TRBD1 (5 bases). The germline CDR1 and CDR2 sequences are SGHRS and YFSETQ. The CDR3 loop spans 15 amino acids. V lost 4 bases to trimming and J lost 3 bases, with 16 bases between them. The DNA for the CDR3 is TGCGCCAGCAGCCCCGTCCCGGGGGGGGACTATGGCTACACCTTC. It translates to CASSPVPGGDYGYTF.

This clone showed up just once. This sequence joins TRBV9 and TRBJ1-4, with TRBD1 identical over 7 bases. The germline CDR1 and CDR2 sequences are SGDLS and YYNGEE. CDR3 length: 16 amino acids. V trimming: 5 bases; J trimming: 2 bases; junction bases outside the gene matches: 9. Here the CDR3 reads CASRRGTGATNEKLFF. The CDR3 coding sequence is TGTGCCAGCAGGCGGGGAACAGGGGCTACTAATGAAAAACTGTTTTTT.

V is TRBV5-1 and J is TRBJ1-6; TRBD1 aligns across 8 bases. The V segment lost 0 bases and the J segment 7 bases; nucleotides outside the gene matches: 3. This CDR3 spans 15 amino acids. Germline V CDR1 and CDR2: SGHRS, YFSETQ. The CDR3 DNA sequence: TGCGCCAGCAGCTTGGTAGCAGGGGGCAATTCACCCCTCCACTTT. Residues: CASSLVAGGNSPLHF.

The chain couples TRBV6-2 or TRBV6-3 to TRBJ1-5, with D possibly matching TRBD1 (5 bases). CDR1 and CDR2 from the germline V gene are MNHEY and SVGEGT. This CDR3 has 18 residues. Trimming stripped 4 bases from V and 6 bases from J, with 25 bases between. CDR3 nucleotide sequence: TGTGCCAGCAGTTCGACGGCAGGGTTGAGAGAAGTCCGTCAGCCCCAGCATTTT. Translation: CASSSTAGLREVRQPQHF.

The chain is built from TRBV7-3 and TRBJ2-3; TRBD1 or TRBD2 may be the D gene (6 bases each). Germline-derived CDR1 and CDR2 are SGHTA and FQGTGA. The CDR3 runs 14 residues. The ends were cut back, 5 bases at V and 6 bases at J, with 15 bases in the middle. CDR3 loop: CASSGGPRWDTQYF. The CDR3 DNA reads as TGTGCCAGCAGCGGGGGGCCCCGGTGGGATACGCAGTATTTT.

J is TRBJ2-1 and V is TRBV2; possible D gene TRBD2, 6 bases. The germline V gene encodes CDR1 SNHLY and CDR2 FYNNEI. The CDR3 loop spans 15 amino acids. Trimming shortened V by 8 bases and J by 4 bases, and 18 bases separated the two germline ends. The CDR3 region is CASSRGRDGYNEQFF. The CDR3 region has the DNA TGTGCCAGCTCTCGAGGGCGGGACGGATACAATGAGCAGTTCTTC.

A single count supports this clone. DNA of the CDR3: TGCGCCAGCAGCTTGCCCCGGGACTCTGGGGCCAACGTCCTGACTTTC. Translated: CASSLPRDSGANVLTF. This chain uses TRBV5-1 with TRBJ2-6; D possibly corresponds to TRBD2 (5 bases). V shed 1 base and J shed 0 bases, with 8 bases lying between them. Germline assignment: CDR1 SGHRS and CDR2 YFSETQ. The CDR3 has 16 residues.

This clone has only one observation. CDR3 sequence reads: CASADRGRDTGELFF. The DNA for the CDR3 is TGCGCCAGCGCCGACAGGGGGCGAGACACCGGGGAGCTGTTTTTT. The chain carries TRBV5-1 and TRBJ2-2; 10 nucleotides match TRBD1. CDR1 is SGHRS and CDR2 is YFSETQ in the germline V gene. Unmatched junction bases numbered 6, after V lost 7 bases and J lost 3 bases. The CDR3 consists of 15 residues.

This clone was observed a handful of times. J is TRBJ1-5 and V is TRBV11-3, with unresolved D. The germline gives CDR1 SGHNT, CDR2 YENEEA. V lost 1 base to trimming and J lost 1 base, with 11 bases between them. CDR3 length: 16 residues. The CDR3 loop is CASSLGARRSNQPQHF. CDR3 DNA: TGTGCCAGCAGCTTAGGGGCCAGGAGAAGCAATCAGCCCCAGCATTTT.

The chain combines TRBV27 with TRBJ2-4; D not resolved. The CDR3 length is 14 residues. Germline V lookup: CDR1 MNHEY, CDR2 SMNVEV (reference sequence). V lost 1 base and J 0 bases, leaving 4 bases between the germline ends. The CDR3 DNA reads TGTGCCAGCAGTTTATGGACAGCCAAAAACATTCAGTACTTC. Its protein is CASSLWTAKNIQYF.

The chain uses TRBV12-3 or TRBV12-4 and TRBJ1-2; no definite D call. The ends were cut back, 1 base at V and 8 bases at J, with 11 bases in the middle. The CDR3 is 13 amino acids. The CDR3 here is CASSLGRDRGYTF. The CDR3 nucleotides are TGTGCCAGCAGTTTAGGGAGGGATCGGGGCTACACCTTC.

V is TRBV27 and J is TRBJ2-5; D remains unclear. V gave up 5 bases and J gave up 0 bases, with 7 bases separating them. CDR1 is MNHEY, CDR2 SMNVEV, per germline (reference sequence). The CDR3 loop spans 13 amino acids. This chain's CDR3 is CASSRKYQETQYF. The DNA of the CDR3 is TGTGCCAGCAGTCGGAAGTACCAAGAGACCCAGTACTTC.

The chain joins TRBV19 to TRBJ1-5, with 8 bases matching TRBD1. With 7 bases clipped from V and 5 bases from J, the junction kept 10 bases outside the gene matches. This CDR3 is 15 amino acids long. The germline V gene encodes CDR1 LNHDA and CDR2 SQIVND (reference sequence). The CDR3 DNA sequence: TGTGCCAGTATCGCTGGACAGGGTTGGTATCAGCCCCAGCATTTT. Its protein product is CASIAGQGWYQPQHF.

The chain carries TRBV7-2 and TRBJ2-7, with 11 bases aligning to TRBD1. Germline V gives CDR1 SGHTA, CDR2 FQGNSA. This CDR3 comprises 15 residues. The ends lost 2 bases at V and 5 bases at J; junction bases unmatched: 5. The chain's CDR3 is CASSLRGQGGNEQYF. The CDR3 bases are TGTGCCAGCAGCTTAAGGGGACAGGGGGGCAACGAGCAGTACTTC.

V gene TRBV4-1 combines with J gene TRBJ2-3; D might be TRBD2 (7 bases). The CDR3 consists of 13 residues. CDR1 and CDR2 from the germline V gene are MGHRA and YSYEKL. The CDR3 reads CARRGGAPITQYF. In DNA, the CDR3 is TGCGCTAGGAGGGGGGGGGCCCCCATTACGCAGTATTTT.

This clone was seen a single time. The chain joins TRBV29-1 to TRBJ2-2; 7 nucleotides agree with TRBD1. Germline CDR1 is SQVTM and CDR2 is ANQGSEA. The CDR3 has 13 amino acids. The V segment lost 6 bases and the J segment 5 bases; nucleotides outside the gene matches: 6. As DNA, the CDR3 is TGCAGCGTGAGACAGGGAGTGACCGGGGAGCTGTTTTTT. Its protein is CSVRQGVTGELFF.

The chain joins TRBV5-1 to TRBJ2-7; D not certain. CDR1 and CDR2 from the germline V gene are SGHRS and YFSETQ. This CDR3 has 14 amino acids. The V end lost 4 bases, the J end lost 3 bases, and 14 bases lay between the germline ends. In DNA, the CDR3 is TGCGCCAGCAGCGACCCCACGGCGGACTACGAGCAGTACTTC. Its translation is CASSDPTADYEQYF.

This chain connects TRBV12-3 or TRBV12-4 to TRBJ1-3; D unclear. The CDR3 has 13 residues. With 6 bases removed from V and 0 bases from J, the gap between germline ends came to 6 bases. The CDR3 region is CASRDLSGNTIYF. The CDR3 coding sequence is TGTGCCAGCAGGGACCTCTCTGGAAACACCATATATTTT.

This chain connects TRBV6-2 or TRBV6-3 to TRBJ1-5; D remains unclear. Germline CDR1 reads MNHEY; CDR2 reads SVGEGT. This CDR3 contains 11 residues. V was shortened by 4 bases and J by 6 bases, with 4 bases between the two germline ends. Here the CDR3 reads CASSSGQPQHF. The CDR3 DNA sequence: TGTGCCAGCAGTTCAGGTCAGCCCCAGCATTTT.

The chain joins TRBV2 to TRBJ2-1; 8 positions agree with TRBD1. Looked up from germline, CDR1 is SNHLY and CDR2 is FYNNEI. With V trimmed by 2 bases and J by 3 bases, 6 bases remained unmatched. CDR3 length: 16 residues. CDR3 DNA: TGTGCCAGCAGTGAATTCGGGACAGGATACTACAATGAGCAGTTCTTC. Translated: CASSEFGTGYYNEQFF.

This sequence joins TRBV7-8 and TRBJ2-1, with 8 positions matching TRBD1. The germline CDR1 and CDR2 sequences are SGHVS and FQNEAQ. After removal of 5 bases from V and 6 bases from J, the junction contained 9 bases not matched to a gene. CDR3 length equals 15 residues. The CDR3 spells CASSRTGWVGNEQFF. The CDR3 nucleotides are TGTGCCAGCAGCCGGACAGGGTGGGTTGGCAATGAGCAGTTCTTC.

The chain uses TRBV20-1 and TRBJ1-2; tentative D call: TRBD1 (5 bases). Deletions cut 3 bases from V and 8 bases from J, with 13 bases between. This CDR3 is built from 12 residues. Germline-derived CDR1 and CDR2 are DFQATT and SNEGSKA (reference sequence). CDR3 in amino acids: CSASQTDGGYTF. The CDR3 DNA reads TGCAGTGCTAGTCAGACAGATGGAGGCTACACCTTC.

The chain has TRBV6-6 and TRBJ2-7; D gene ambiguous. Per germline, CDR1 MNHNY and CDR2 SVGAGI (reference sequence). V was trimmed by 4 bases and J by 2 bases, leaving 9 bases between them. There are 13 residues in the CDR3. CDR3 nucleotides: TGTGCCAGCAGTTTGTCAGAGACCTACGAGCAGTACTTC. Amino acids: CASSLSETYEQYF.

The rearrangement links TRBV11-1 to TRBJ2-5, with D maybe TRBD1 (6 bases). The CDR3 consists of 15 residues. V was trimmed by 5 bases and J by 5 bases, leaving 18 bases between them. The germline gives CDR1 SGHAT, CDR2 FQDESV (reference sequence). This CDR3 reads CASSLTTGRGETQYF. The CDR3 nucleotides are TGTGCCAGCAGCCTAACGACAGGTCGTGGCGAGACCCAGTACTTC.

The chain employs TRBV2 and TRBJ2-1; perhaps D is TRBD1 or TRBD2 (5 bases each). Germline-derived CDR1 and CDR2 are SNHLY and FYNNEI. V gave up 6 bases and J gave up 5 bases, with 14 bases separating them. The CDR3 has 14 residues. CDR3 DNA sequence: TGTGCCAGCAGCTCTTCCCGAGGGGACAATGAGCAGTTCTTC. Translation gives CASSSSRGDNEQFF.

This rearrangement joins TRBV12-3 or TRBV12-4 to TRBJ1-2, with D hard to call. This CDR3 comprises 13 residues. The V gene lost 3 bases and the J gene lost 3 bases, with 8 bases spanning the gap. CDR3 nucleotides: TGTGCCAGCAGTTTCTACACGGACTATGGCTACACCTTC. Translating it yields CASSFYTDYGYTF.

The CDR3 coding sequence is TGTGCCAGCTCACCGGGACAGGGAGGTGGCTACACCTTC. Protein sequence: CASSPGQGGGYTF. The chain couples TRBV18 to TRBJ1-2; the match to TRBD1 covers 9 bases. Germline V gene data show CDR1 as KGHSH and CDR2 as LQKENI. The CDR3 has 13 amino acids. The ends lost 3 bases at V and 7 bases at J; junction bases unmatched: 3.

This chain joins TRBV19 and TRBJ2-2, with 8 bases fitting TRBD1. Trimming removed 11 bases from V and 5 bases from J; junction bases left unmatched: 13. Germline CDR1 and CDR2: LNHDA and SQIVND (reference sequence). This CDR3 has 15 amino acids. The CDR3 here is CASQPGQVKTGELFF. CDR3 nucleotide sequence: TGTGCCTCTCAACCGGGACAGGTGAAGACCGGGGAGCTGTTTTTT.